The 5 T cell receptor beta chains below were found in one sample sequenced in a study of shared clonotypes between healthy human individuals. Repertoires were generated with immunoSEQ multiplex PCR, while TCRdb's copy carries only in-frame clones and drops some. The sample lists roughly 2,000,000 clones, about 95% occurring once. The naive CD8 subset, CD45RO-negative cells positively selected for CCR7, excluded terminally differentiated effector memory CD45RA+ cells. Source material: naive CD8+ T cells sorted from blood. All receptors come from a man between 18 and 35 years old in good health.

The sample holds one count of this clone. The genes are TRBV7-9 and TRBJ2-2; D is possibly TRBD1 (6 bases). Germline V gene lookup returns CDR1 SEHNR and CDR2 FQNEAQ (reference sequence). The ends were cut back, 5 bases at V and 3 bases at J, with 13 bases in the middle. This CDR3 is 15 amino acids long. Here the CDR3 DNA reads TGTGCCAGCAGCGCGTGGACAGCTGACACCGGGGAGCTGTTTTTT. It yields the protein CASSAWTADTGELFF.

The chain recombines TRBV4-1 with TRBJ2-3; 12 positions agree with TRBD2. This CDR3 has 17 amino acids. The V gene's germline CDR1 is MGHRA and CDR2 YSYEKL. The trim removed 0 bases at V and 2 bases at J, leaving 3 bases unmatched. CDR3 DNA: TGCGCCAGCAGCCAAGACGGACTAGCGGGGCCCACAGATACGCAGTATTTT. As protein: CASSQDGLAGPTDTQYF.

With regard to this clone: A much larger clone sits a single nucleotide away, making a read error possible. Different DNA sequences within this sample yield the same CDR3. The chain links TRBV28 to TRBJ2-7; unclear D gene. The germline V and J ends were trimmed by 2 bases and 3 bases, with 2 bases remaining between them. The CDR3 covers 11 residues. Germline CDR1 MDHEN, CDR2 SYDVKM. CDR3 sequence (DNA): TGTGCCAGCAGTTTAGGCTACGAGCAGTACTTC. It specifies CASSLGYEQYF.

The chain has TRBV29-1 and TRBJ2-1; no definite D call. The CDR3 contains 14 residues. V was pared by 4 bases and J by 0 bases, with 10 bases between. Germline V gene sequence: CDR1 SQVTM, CDR2 ANQGSEA. Here the CDR3 DNA reads TGCAGCGTTGTGGGCTCGAACTCCTACAATGAGCAGTTCTTC. It yields the protein CSVVGSNSYNEQFF.

This chain connects TRBV28 to TRBJ2-3; no definite D call. This CDR3 contains 12 residues. Germline CDR1 is MDHEN and CDR2 is SYDVKM. V was trimmed by 4 bases and J by 5 bases, leaving 7 bases between them. The CDR3 DNA is TGTGCCAGCAGTTGGGGTCAAGATACGCAGTATTTT. Translation gives CASSWGQDTQYF.